One sample yielded the 10 T cell receptor beta chains listed below, sequenced in a study of T cells in women clearing cervical HPV infection. Profiled with immunoSEQ multiplex PCR; TCRdb holds only in-frame clones, not every one. The table lists about 15,000 clones. The sample was blood buffy coat. These receptors were collected from a woman between 18 and 70 years old with a cervical HPV16 infection that either progressed to CIN3+ or cleared (not recorded which).

On this clone itself: The CDR3 end lies 3 residues beyond the end of the read and is filled in from the germline J gene. The rearrangement joins TRBV19 to TRBJ1-1; D gene uncertain. Trimming stripped 1 base from V and 4 bases from J, with 10 bases between. CDR1 and CDR2 (germline): LNHDA, SQIVND (reference sequence). The CDR3 has 14 amino acids. The sequenced part of the CDR3 DNA is TGTGCCAGTAGTATAGGGCAGGTCCCCACTGAA. Protein sequence: CASSIGQVPTE. The whole CDR3 is CASSIGQVPTEAFF.

Of note for this clone: The read terminates 3 residues before the CDR3 end, so the remaining end is supplied by the germline J gene. This rearrangement joins TRBV5-6 to TRBJ2-6; D is ambiguous. CDR1 is SGHDT, CDR2 YYEEEE, per germline. This CDR3 spans 14 amino acids. The V end lost 7 bases, the J end lost 0 bases, and 8 bases lay between the germline ends. CDR3 bases read: TGTGCCAGCGGGCCAGTCTCTGGGGCCAACGTC. Its protein is CASGPVSGANV. The whole CDR3 protein reads CASGPVSGANVLTF.

As regards this clone: The CDR3 end is not reached by the read, which stops 3 residues before it; the germline J gene fills it in. V and J are TRBV5-1 and TRBJ1-6; D is possibly TRBD1 (5 bases). Trimming stripped 1 base from V and 6 bases from J, with 14 bases between. This CDR3 is built from 16 residues. The germline V gene has CDR1 SGHRS and CDR2 YFSETQ. The DNA read from the CDR3 is TGCGCCAGCAGCTTGCCAGGGAGCGGGAGTAATTCACCC. Protein sequence: CASSLPGSGSNSP. The whole CDR3 sequence reads CASSLPGSGSNSPLHF.

A word on this clone: The read comes to an end 3 residues before the CDR3 does, leaving the germline J gene to fill in the end. The chain couples TRBV11-2 to TRBJ2-7; 12 nucleotides agree with TRBD2. The trim removed 5 bases at V and 6 bases at J, leaving 2 bases unmatched. This CDR3 spans 13 amino acids. Per the germline V gene, CDR1 is SGHAT and CDR2 is FQNNGV. This CDR3 is CASSLAGGAEQYF. The CDR3 DNA, read in part, is TGTGCCAGCAGCCTAGCGGGGGGGGCCGAG.

A note on this clone: The read halts 3 residues ahead of the CDR3 end, with the missing end drawn from the germline J gene. The J gene is TRBJ2-1, the V gene TRBV27, with 11 bases matching TRBD2. Per germline, CDR1 MNHEY and CDR2 SMNVEV (reference sequence). This CDR3 comprises 15 residues. The J segment lost 3 bases and the V segment lost 2 bases, leaving 0 bases of the junction unmatched. The CDR3 reads CASSLTSGSYNEQFF. The part of the CDR3 DNA that was read is TGTGCCAGCAGTTTAACTAGCGGGAGCTACAATGAG.

On this clone: The CDR3 extends 3 residues past the end of the read, so its final part is completed from the germline J gene. The V gene is TRBV7-8, the J gene TRBJ1-5; D gene ambiguous. V lost 6 bases, J lost 3 bases, and 12 bases lay in between. There are 14 residues in the CDR3. Germline V gene lookup returns CDR1 SGHVS and CDR2 FQNEAQ. CDR3 bases read: TGTGCCAGCAGTCTAGGTGGTTACAATCAGCCC. It encodes CASSLGGYNQP. The whole CDR3 sequence reads CASSLGGYNQPQHF.

The part of the CDR3 DNA that was read is TGTGCCAGCAGCCAATGGTCAGGGGTAGGCACTGAA. It is translated as CASSQWSGVGTE. The full CDR3 protein is CASSQWSGVGTEAFF. This chain joins TRBV16 and TRBJ1-1; maybe TRBD1 (6 bases). The CDR3 goes on 3 residues after the read ends, and that part is filled in from the germline J gene. Germline V gives CDR1 KGHSY, CDR2 FQNENV. Between the trimmed V and J ends, which lost 1 base and 4 bases, there was a span of 13 bases. This CDR3 contains 15 residues. The full variable domain, with the rest looked up from reference TRBV16 and TRBJ1-1, is GEEVAQTPKHLVRGEGQKAKLYCAPIKGHSYVFWYQQVLKNEFKFLISFQNENVFDETGMPKERFSAKCLPNSPCSLEIQATKLEDSAVYFCASSQWSGVGTEAFFGQGTRLTVV.

Of note for this clone: The read halts 3 residues ahead of the CDR3 end, with the missing end drawn from the germline J gene. The chain employs TRBV2 and TRBJ2-5; D call uncertain. Germline CDR1 and CDR2: SNHLY and FYNNEI. V gave up 1 base and J gave up 0 bases, with 9 bases separating them. The CDR3 extends over 15 amino acids. The chain's CDR3 is CASSEGASYQETQYF. The sequenced part of the CDR3 DNA is TGTGCCAGCAGTGAAGGGGCTTCGTACCAAGAGACC.

Notes on this clone: The read ends 3 residues early relative to the CDR3; the germline J gene fills the gap. This chain uses TRBV27 with TRBJ2-2; TRBD2 matches 8 bases. Germline CDR1 MNHEY, CDR2 SMNVEV (reference sequence). The CDR3 is made up of 14 amino acids. With 3 bases clipped from V and 3 bases from J, the junction kept 0 bases outside the gene matches. The part of the CDR3 DNA that was read is TGTGCCAGCAGTTTGACTAGCGACACCGGGGAG. Its protein is CASSLTSDTGE. From start to end, the CDR3 is CASSLTSDTGELFF.

According to its frequency, this clone is medium-sized. The read comes to an end 3 residues before the CDR3 does, leaving the germline J gene to fill in the end. The chain has TRBV7-8 and TRBJ2-3, with a tentative D call TRBD2 (6 bases). The germline CDR1 and CDR2 sequences are SGHVS and FQNEAQ. Trimming removed 1 base at V and 6 bases at J, with 17 bases between. The CDR3 is made up of 16 amino acids. The part of the CDR3 DNA that was read is TGTGCCAGCAGCTTAGGGGGTAGCGGAACAAGGGATACG. Protein: CASSLGGSGTRDT. The complete CDR3 reads CASSLGGSGTRDTQYF. The full variable domain, rest sourced from reference TRBV7-8 and TRBJ2-3, is GAGVSQSPRYKVAKRGQDVALRCDPISGHVSLFWYQQALGQGPEFLTYFQNEAQLDKSGLPSDRFFAERPEGSVSTLKIQRTQQEDSAVYLCASSLGGSGTRDTQYFGPGTRLTVL.